Below, 17 T cell receptor beta chains from the same sample are listed, as sequenced in a study of shared clonotypes between healthy human individuals. TCRdb's copy holds only in-frame clones and misses some; the assay was immunoSEQ multiplex PCR. The top ten clones hold approximately 0.38% of a sample with roughly 1.4 million clones, around 98.5% of them seen once. Sequenced input: naive CD4+ T cells sorted from blood. The subset: CD45RA+ positively selected. The receptors derive from a man aged 25 to 40 in good health.

This clone was observed a few times. This sequence joins TRBV29-1 and TRBJ1-2; D call uncertain. CDR1 is SQVTM, CDR2 ANQGSEA, per germline. The CDR3 has 10 residues. V was clipped by 7 bases and J by 8 bases, with 11 bases between them. The CDR3 loop is CSGFSGGYTF. DNA for the CDR3: TGCAGCGGCTTTAGTGGGGGCTACACCTTC.

This chain uses TRBV18 with TRBJ1-4; no clear D gene. V was shortened by 6 bases and J by 6 bases, with 17 bases between the two germline ends. CDR1 and CDR2 from the germline V gene are KGHSH and LQKENI. This CDR3 has 15 residues. The DNA of the CDR3 is TGTGCCAGCTCCAAGATGGAGGTGGAGTATGAAAAACTGTTTTTT. As protein: CASSKMEVEYEKLFF.

The chain has TRBV4-3 and TRBJ2-7; possible D gene TRBD1, 6 bases. Germline lookup yields CDR1 LGHNA and CDR2 YSLEER. V was cut by 2 bases and J by 10 bases, with 12 bases left in between. This CDR3 contains 12 residues. The CDR3 region is CASSQFGGYQYF. In DNA form, the CDR3 reads TGCGCCAGCAGCCAATTTGGGGGCTACCAGTACTTC.

This clone occurred once. The junction shows a germline mismatch at one end, possibly a read error. The V call is TRBV7-3, the J call TRBJ2-6, with D possibly being TRBD1 (6 bases). The CDR3 has 16 amino acids. Germline CDR1 and CDR2: SGHTA and FQGTGA. The CDR3 here is CASSLTQGLGADVLTF. The CDR3 coding sequence is TGTGCCAGCAGCTTAACTCAGGGGCTGGGGGCCGACGTCCTGACTTTC.

V is TRBV5-6 and J is TRBJ2-1; TRBD2 matches 8 bases. Germline V gene lookup returns CDR1 SGHDT and CDR2 YYEEEE. The ends lost 0 bases at V and 7 bases at J; junction bases unmatched: 6. The CDR3 extends over 15 amino acids. As DNA, the CDR3 is TGTGCCAGCAGCTTGGTTAGCGGGGTAGGGAATGAGCAGTTCTTC. This gives the protein CASSLVSGVGNEQFF.

The gene calls are TRBV2 and TRBJ2-1; D is unclear. V lost 3 bases and J lost 0, with 12 bases in between. The germline gives CDR1 SNHLY, CDR2 FYNNEI. The CDR3 runs 16 residues. Written as DNA, the CDR3 is TGTGCCAGCAGTGAGGAGAGACTCATCTCCTACAATGAGCAGTTCTTC. The encoded protein is CASSEERLISYNEQFF.

This chain uses TRBV7-2 with TRBJ2-7, with D unclear. Germline values: CDR1 SGHTA, CDR2 FQGNSA. This CDR3 is 13 amino acids long. Trimming took 1 base from V and 2 from J, leaving 6 bases between them. The CDR3 bases are TGTGCCAGCAGCTTAGATAACCCCTACGAGCAGTACTTC. It encodes CASSLDNPYEQYF.

The chain has TRBV15 and TRBJ2-5; TRBD1 matches 7 bases. Trimming cost V 3 bases and J 0 bases; bases outside gene matches: 4. Germline assignment: CDR1 LNHNV and CDR2 YYDKDF (reference sequence). This CDR3 is built from 15 residues. The CDR3 here is CATSSDRADQETQYF. As DNA, the CDR3 is TGTGCCACCAGCAGTGACAGGGCCGACCAAGAGACCCAGTACTTC.

This rearrangement joins TRBV5-8 to TRBJ2-6; perhaps TRBD2 as D (6 bases). The CDR3 covers 17 residues. Germline CDR1 is SGHTS and CDR2 is YDEGEE. With 3 bases removed from V and 0 bases from J, the gap between germline ends came to 13 bases. The chain's CDR3 is CASSSWGLSSGANVLTF. CDR3 bases: TGTGCCAGCAGCTCCTGGGGACTCAGCTCTGGGGCCAACGTCCTGACTTTC. Full variable domain (rest looked up from reference TRBV5-8 and TRBJ2-6): EAGVTQSPTHLIKTRGQQATLRCSPISGHTSVYWYQQALGLGLQFLLWYDEGEERNRGNFPPRFSGRQFPNYSSELNVNALELEDSALYLCASSSWGLSSGANVLTFGAGSRLTVL.

V is TRBV7-9 and J is TRBJ2-3; 7 bases map to TRBD1. J gave up 0 bases and V 5 bases, and 5 bases lay outside the gene matches. CDR3 length: 15 residues. Germline CDR1 and CDR2: SEHNR and FQNEAQ (reference sequence). The CDR3 is CASSRRQGSTDTQYF. The CDR3 DNA sequence: TGTGCCAGCAGCAGAAGACAGGGAAGCACAGATACGCAGTATTTT.

Remarks on this clone: This sample also contains other DNA sequences that code for the same CDR3. V and J are TRBV9 and TRBJ2-7; D gene ambiguous. This CDR3 spans 14 amino acids. CDR1 is SGDLS and CDR2 is YYNGEE in the germline V gene. Trimming removed 2 bases at V and 0 bases at J, with 9 bases between. CDR3 sequence reads: CASSVAGISYEQYF. The DNA for the CDR3 is TGTGCCAGCAGCGTCGCTGGGATCTCCTACGAGCAGTACTTC.

The chain uses TRBV7-8 and TRBJ2-1; D possibly matches TRBD1 or TRBD2 (5 bases each). Trimming pared 5 bases from V and 1 base from J, leaving 15 bases between. Germline V lookup: CDR1 SGHVS, CDR2 FQNEAQ. The CDR3 sequence is 16 residues long. The CDR3 spells CASSPGNRFSYNEQFF. The DNA for the CDR3 is TGTGCCAGCAGCCCGGGGAACAGGTTTTCCTACAATGAGCAGTTCTTC.

The chain recombines TRBV6-1 with TRBJ2-1, with TRBD2 identical over 10 bases. Germline V gene data show CDR1 as MNHNS and CDR2 as SASEGT. This CDR3 has 15 residues. V was pared by 4 bases and J by 4 bases, with 4 bases of the junction left unmatched. The CDR3 DNA reads TGTGCCAGCAGTGGCCCGGGACTAGCGTACAATGAGCAGTTCTTC. Translating it yields CASSGPGLAYNEQFF.

The chain is built from TRBV5-4 and TRBJ2-5; no clear D gene. The CDR3 contains 11 residues. V was cut by 7 bases and J by 7 bases, with 11 bases left in between. Germline V gene sequence: CDR1 SGHNT, CDR2 YYREEE (reference sequence). CDR3 coding DNA: TGTGCCAGCCAAGGGTCCGGGACCCAGTACTTC. It is translated as CASQGSGTQYF.

The V and J genes are TRBV27 and TRBJ2-7; 8 bases map to TRBD1. The CDR3 extends over 15 amino acids. V lost 5 bases and J lost 5; bases outside the gene matches: 11. The V gene's germline CDR1 is MNHEY and CDR2 SMNVEV (reference sequence). The CDR3 loop is CASSVWTGTVDEQYF. The CDR3 nucleotides read TGTGCCAGCAGTGTATGGACAGGGACAGTCGACGAGCAGTACTTC.

The chain has TRBV15 and TRBJ2-7, with D perhaps matching TRBD2 (5 bases). CDR1 is LNHNV, CDR2 YYDKDF, per germline (reference sequence). The germline V and J ends were trimmed by 0 bases and 7 bases, with 10 bases remaining between them. This CDR3 is 13 amino acids long. CDR3 bases: TGTGCCACCAGCAGAGATTACTCGGGGGAGCAGTACTTC. It is translated as CATSRDYSGEQYF. The complete variable domain, with remaining parts taken from reference TRBV15 and TRBJ2-7, reads DAMVIQNPRYQVTQFGKPVTLSCSQTLNHNVMYWYQQKSSQAPKLLFHYYDKDFNNEADTPDNFQSRRPNTSFCFLDIRSPGLGDTAMYLCATSRDYSGEQYFGPGTRLTVT.

The chain uses TRBV18 and TRBJ1-5; a possible D gene is TRBD1 (6 bases). V was clipped by 4 bases and J by 0 bases, with 16 bases between them. This CDR3 is built from 17 residues. The V gene's germline CDR1 is KGHSH and CDR2 LQKENI. The CDR3 DNA follows: TGTGCCAGCTCACTACTCTCAGGGGACGTTAGCAATCAGCCCCAGCATTTT. Translation gives CASSLLSGDVSNQPQHF.